What follows is one T cell receptor (beta chain) and its context. The antigen is undetermined. Using a J-beta primer mix together with a sample-barcoded 5' primer, a second PCR was run for about 7 to 12 cycles. Each cDNA molecule was tagged by a template-switch adaptor with 12 random nucleotides. TCRdb re-derived calls from the 5' RACE reads in MiXCR, one entry per CDR3 protein. Of around 870,000 distinct CDR3 sequences listed, under 30% are singletons. The data belong to a study of blood T cells in healthy people across ages. Whole-study findings and limits: PBMCs were not sorted, which prevented a conclusive comparison of naive versus antigen-experienced cells. There were more naive CD4+ cells and higher diversity in long-lived donors than in aged donors.

Per sample, a minimum of 6 million PBMCs were isolated. With 4 bases removed from V and 4 bases from J, the gap between germline ends came to 16 bases. Germline CDR1 LGHDT, CDR2 YNNKEL (reference sequence). The CDR3 spans 15 residues. This receptor was taken from an elderly woman in good health. The sequencing input was blood. V gene TRBV3-1 combines with J gene TRBJ1-2; D is unclear. DNA for the CDR3: TGTGCCAGCAGCCCCCCGGACGGAGAGGGCTATGGCTACACCTTC. It codes for CASSPPDGEGYGYTF.